The text below deals with one T cell receptor (beta chain). This clonotype was detected only a few times. There is no known antigen for this receptor. No per-base quality is available; no much larger clone lies one base away. This entry is derived from a study of CD8+CD57+ T cells in acquired aplastic anemia (dated by TCRdb to 2016 to 2018). About the full investigation: A mean of approximately 2.9 ug of DNA, ranging from about 0.2 to 27.4 ug, was extracted from sorted CD4+ and CD8+ cells. CD8+CD57+ expansion was defined as frequency above the mean frequency observed in healthy subjects. What the authors observed across the whole study: Twenty-nine CD8+ CDR3 sequences were shared between patients and controls but appeared highly expressed in patients and within their immunodominant clones. No significant difference in CD8+ Simpson's diversity was found between patients and healthy controls (P=0.060).

Profiling of TCR beta VDJ combinations and CDR3 sequences used genomic DNA as the template. TCR repertoire sequencing was run on an Illumina HiSeq 2000. In the paper's pipeline: Repertoires were assessed using TRBV/TRBJ rearrangement plots, CDR3 size and DJ length profiles, and Simpson's diversity index. The immunodominant clone was defined as the most abundant DNA sequence in deep sequencing data. CDR3 amino acid sequences were checked for sharing across subjects and were also compared against the VDJdb database and published repertoires. TCRdb reprocessing: public reads trimmed at Q25 with fastp, clones called with MiXCR, in-frame beta chains kept. Every CDR3 protein is listed once, alongside the most common genes and DNA of its rows. None of the V and J calls come from the authors' own analysis; TCRdb made them. The sample table shows 200,000 or so distinct CDR3 sequences, and 40% to 50% are seen once. Clones ranked in the top ten supply approximately 9.7% of the sample.

Its CDR3 holds 14 amino acids, cysteine through phenylalanine. The entry retains the CDR3 DNA only, 42 bases that are in frame from base 1. CDR1 and CDR2, per the germline V gene (reference sequence), are GTSNPN and SVGIG. Trimming removed 3 bases from V and 2 bases from J, leaving 14 bases between the germline ends. Expansion of CD8+CD57+ cells had been shown by flow cytometry in the patients chosen for sequencing. All patients had severe acquired aplastic anemia diagnosed by International Study of Aplastic Anemia and Agranulocytosis and Camitta criteria. At the time blood was sampled, none of the patients had received any therapy. TCR repertoires of sorted CD4+ and CD8+ blood T cells from severe aplastic anemia patients and healthy subjects were deep-sequenced in the study. Patients were enrolled in the USA under clinicaltrials.gov protocols 00001620, 01623167, 00001397, 00071045, 00081523 and 00961064. Ficoll-Paque density gradient centrifugation was used to isolate peripheral blood mononuclear cells. Before DNA was extracted, CD4+ and CD8+ T cells were sorted using either FACS or magnetic beads.

The clonotype originates from a human donor with aplastic anemia. Sequenced sample: sorted CD4+, CD8+, or CD8+CD57+ T cells (not recorded which) from PBMCs. The chain is encoded by TRBV30 joined to TRBJ2-7; matching of 6 bases hints at TRBD2 as the D gene. The sequenced DNA: TGTGCCTGGAGGGGGGGACCCCATCCCTACGAGCAGTACTTC. Its protein is CAWRGGPHPYEQYF.